Sequencing of this T cell receptor beta chain was carried out in a study of PD-1 blockade in classical Hodgkin lymphoma. Details on this clone: No antigen is known for it.

This CDR3 contains 14 residues. Trimming removed 1 base at V and 0 bases at J, with 7 bases between. CDR1 and CDR2 from the germline V gene are SEHNR and FQNEAQ (reference sequence). This sample's time point: cycle 4 day 1 (C4D1), after more than 5 weeks of nivolumab. Each patient experienced a relapse that followed autologous stem cell transplantation, and brentuximab vedotin exposure varied. Findings and limits, study-wide: Some patients began nivolumab under 1 year after ASCT. These patients were excluded from later analyses.

Sequencing was performed with immunoSEQ multiplex PCR; in TCRdb, only in-frame clones are kept and a portion is missing. The sample includes 13,000 or so clones, roughly 80% of them seen just once. The sample in question was peripheral blood mononuclear cells (PBMCs), obtained before the fourth cycle of nivolumab. This chain joins TRBV7-9 and TRBJ2-7, with D perhaps matching TRBD2 (5 bases). The sequence derives from a human donor with classical Hodgkin lymphoma. For the CDR3, the DNA is TGTGCCAGCAGCTTAGTGCTAGCCTCCTACGAGCAGTACTTC. This sequence encodes CASSLVLASYEQYF.